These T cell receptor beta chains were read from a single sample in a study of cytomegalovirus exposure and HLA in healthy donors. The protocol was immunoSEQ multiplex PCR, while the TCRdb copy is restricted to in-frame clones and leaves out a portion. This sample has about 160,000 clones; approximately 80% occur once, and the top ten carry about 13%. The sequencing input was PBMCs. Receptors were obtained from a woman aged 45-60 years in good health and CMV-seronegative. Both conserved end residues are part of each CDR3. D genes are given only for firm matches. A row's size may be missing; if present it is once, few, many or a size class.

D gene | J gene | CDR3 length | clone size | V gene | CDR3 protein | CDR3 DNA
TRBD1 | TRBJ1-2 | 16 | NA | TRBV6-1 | CASSDGDRGLGYGYTF | TGTGCCAGCAGTGATGGGGACAGGGGGCTGGGGTATGGCTACACCTTC
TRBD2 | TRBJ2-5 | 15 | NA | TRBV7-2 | CASSLASGGWETQYF | TGTGCCAGCAGCTTAGCTAGCGGGGGTTGGGAGACCCAGTACTTC
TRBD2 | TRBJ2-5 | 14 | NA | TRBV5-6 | CASSSTTGGETQYF | TGTGCCAGCAGCTCTACAACGGGGGGGGAGACCCAGTACTTC
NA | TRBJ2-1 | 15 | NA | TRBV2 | CASSPAGSSYNEQFF | TGTGCCAGCAGTCCGGCGGGTTCCTCCTACAATGAGCAGTTCTTC
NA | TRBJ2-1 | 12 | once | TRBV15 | CATSRAGDEQFF | TGTGCCACCAGCAGGGCAGGGGATGAGCAGTTCTTC
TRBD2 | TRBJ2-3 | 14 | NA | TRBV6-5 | CASSVVGGGDTQYF | TGTGCCAGCAGTGTGGTAGGCGGGGGTGATACGCAGTATTTT
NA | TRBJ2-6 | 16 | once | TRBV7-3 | CASSLSPQSGANVLTF | TGTGCCAGCAGCTTAAGCCCCCAGTCTGGGGCCAACGTCCTGACTTTC
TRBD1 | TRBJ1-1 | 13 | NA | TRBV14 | CASSQDRGTEAFF | TGTGCCAGCAGCCAAGACAGGGGGACTGAAGCTTTCTTT
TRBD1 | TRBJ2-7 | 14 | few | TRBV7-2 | CASSLAGQGYEQYF | TGTGCCAGCAGCTTAGCGGGACAGGGCTACGAGCAGTACTTC
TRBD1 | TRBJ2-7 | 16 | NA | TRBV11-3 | CASSLSTGQDSYEQYF | TGTGCCAGCAGCTTATCCACGGGACAGGACTCCTACGAGCAGTACTTC
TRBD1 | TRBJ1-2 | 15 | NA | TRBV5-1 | CASSLGQGAWYGYTF | TGCGCCAGCAGCCTTGGACAGGGGGCCTGGTATGGCTACACCTTC
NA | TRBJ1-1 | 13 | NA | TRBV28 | CASSLVDTTEAFF | TGTGCCAGCAGTTTAGTTGACACCACTGAAGCTTTCTTT
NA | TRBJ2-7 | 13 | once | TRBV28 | CASSPAATREQYF | TGTGCCAGCAGTCCAGCGGCGACACGCGAGCAGTACTTC
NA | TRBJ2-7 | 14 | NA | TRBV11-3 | CASSPRGGVPEQYF | TGTGCCAGCAGCCCTCGGGGCGGGGTCCCCGAGCAGTACTTC
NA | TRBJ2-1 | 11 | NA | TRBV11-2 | CASSFSNEQFF | TGTGCCAGCAGCTTTAGTAATGAGCAGTTCTTC
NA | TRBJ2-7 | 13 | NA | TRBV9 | CASSVGAVHEQYF | TGTGCCAGCAGCGTAGGGGCCGTTCACGAGCAGTACTTC
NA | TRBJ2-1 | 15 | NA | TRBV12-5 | CASAVSPPEYNEQFF | TGTGCTAGTGCCGTGAGCCCTCCGGAGTACAATGAGCAGTTCTTC
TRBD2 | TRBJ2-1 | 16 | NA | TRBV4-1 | CASSQEGLAVEGEQFF | TGCGCCAGCAGCCAAGAGGGACTAGCGGTTGAGGGTGAGCAGTTCTTC
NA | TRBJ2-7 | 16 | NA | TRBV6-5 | CASSSARTGEIGKQYF | TGTGCCAGCAGTTCCGCCCGGACTGGGGAGATCGGGAAGCAGTACTTC
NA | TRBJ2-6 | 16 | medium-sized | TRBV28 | CASSSGQVTGANVLTF | TGTGCCAGCAGTTCAGGTCAGGTCACTGGGGCCAACGTCCTGACTTTC
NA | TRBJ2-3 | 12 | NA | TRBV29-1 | CSARSGTDTQYF | TGCAGCGCGAGAAGCGGCACAGATACGCAGTATTTT
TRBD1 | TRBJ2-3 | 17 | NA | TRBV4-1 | CASSQEGTGGLADTQYF | TGCGCCAGCAGCCAGGAAGGGACAGGGGGCTTGGCAGATACGCAGTATTTT
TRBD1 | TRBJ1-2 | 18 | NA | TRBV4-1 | CASSQGDTGTGVPYGYTF | TGCGCCAGCAGCCAAGGGGATACCGGGACAGGGGTGCCCTATGGCTACACCTTC
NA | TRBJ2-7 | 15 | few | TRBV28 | CASDTQGTLSYEQYF | TGTGCCAGCGACACCCAGGGCACCCTCTCCTACGAGCAGTACTTC
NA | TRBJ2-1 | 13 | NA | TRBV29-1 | CSVEGLTRNEQFF | TGCAGCGTTGAAGGCCTCACGAGGAATGAGCAGTTCTTC
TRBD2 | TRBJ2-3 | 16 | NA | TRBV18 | CASSPRTSGGTDTQYF | TGTGCCAGCTCACCACGGACTAGCGGAGGCACAGATACGCAGTATTTT
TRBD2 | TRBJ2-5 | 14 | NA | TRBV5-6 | CASSLVSGKETQYF | TGTGCCAGCAGCTTGGTTAGCGGGAAAGAGACCCAGTACTTC
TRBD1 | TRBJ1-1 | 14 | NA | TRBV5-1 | CASSQGTGGTEAFF | TGCGCCAGCAGCCAAGGGACAGGCGGAACTGAAGCTTTCTTT
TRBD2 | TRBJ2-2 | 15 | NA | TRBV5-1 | CASSFGTSGTGELFF | TGCGCCAGCAGCTTCGGGACTAGCGGCACCGGGGAGCTGTTTTTT
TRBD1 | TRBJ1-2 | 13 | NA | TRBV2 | CASEKDRYQDYAF | TGTGCCAGCGAAAAGGACAGGTATCAAGACTACGCCTTC
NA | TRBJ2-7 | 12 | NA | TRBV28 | CASGLQGYEQYF | TGTGCCAGCGGATTGCAGGGGTACGAGCAGTACTTC
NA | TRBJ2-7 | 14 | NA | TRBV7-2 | CASSLSRAAYEQYF | TGTGCCAGCAGCTTAAGCAGGGCGGCCTACGAGCAGTACTTC
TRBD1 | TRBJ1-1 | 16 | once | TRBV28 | CASSLPTGSGNTEAFF | TGTGCCAGCAGTTTACCGACAGGGTCTGGGAACACTGAAGCTTTCTTT
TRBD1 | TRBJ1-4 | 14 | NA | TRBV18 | CASSPRADREKLFF | TGTGCCAGCTCACCACGGGCGGACAGGGAAAAACTGTTTTTT
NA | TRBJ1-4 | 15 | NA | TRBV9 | CASSVATGWAEKLFF | TGTGCCAGCAGCGTGGCTACAGGGTGGGCTGAAAAACTGTTTTTT
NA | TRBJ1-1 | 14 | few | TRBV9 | CASSPGGHETEAFF | TGTGCCAGCAGCCCCGGGGGGCATGAGACTGAAGCTTTCTTT
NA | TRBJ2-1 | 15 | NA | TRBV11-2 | CASSIEVSSYNEQFF | TGTGCCAGCAGCATAGAGGTCAGCTCCTACAATGAGCAGTTCTTC
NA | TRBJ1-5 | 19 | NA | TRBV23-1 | CASSQSTPPRTRPNQPQHF | TGCGCCAGCAGTCAATCAACCCCCCCCCGGACACGGCCCAATCAGCCCCAGCATTTT
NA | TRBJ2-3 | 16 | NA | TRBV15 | CATSRDSGLSTDTQYF | TGTGCCACCAGCAGAGATTCGGGACTCAGCACAGATACGCAGTATTTT
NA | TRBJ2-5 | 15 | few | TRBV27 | CASKKNQQGWETQYF | TGTGCCAGCAAGAAGAATCAACAGGGATGGGAGACCCAGTACTTC
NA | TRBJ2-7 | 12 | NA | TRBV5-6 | CASSLVGHEQYF | TGTGCCAGCAGCTTGGTGGGGCACGAGCAGTACTTC
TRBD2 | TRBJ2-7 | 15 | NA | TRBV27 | CASRHGGAGTYEQYF | TGTGCCAGCAGGCACGGGGGAGCGGGGACCTACGAGCAGTACTTC
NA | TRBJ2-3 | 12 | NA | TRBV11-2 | CASSTHTDTQYF | TGTGCCAGCAGCACTCACACAGATACGCAGTATTTT
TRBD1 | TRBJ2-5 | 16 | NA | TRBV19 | CASSLRTGGGQETQYF | TGTGCCAGTAGTCTCAGGACAGGGGGAGGGCAAGAGACCCAGTACTTC
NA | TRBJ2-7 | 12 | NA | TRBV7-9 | CASSLGVYEQYF | TGTGCCAGCAGCTTAGGAGTTTACGAGCAGTACTTC
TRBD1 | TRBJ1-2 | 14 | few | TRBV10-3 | CAISRTGSNYGYTF | TGTGCCATCAGTCGGACAGGGTCCAACTATGGCTACACCTTC
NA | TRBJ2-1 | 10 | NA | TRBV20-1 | CSAGGSEQFF | TGCAGTGCTGGGGGGAGCGAGCAGTTCTTC
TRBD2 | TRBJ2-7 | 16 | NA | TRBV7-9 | CASSSQRGGYSYEQYF | TGTGCCAGCAGCTCCCAACGGGGGGGCTACTCCTACGAGCAGTACTTC
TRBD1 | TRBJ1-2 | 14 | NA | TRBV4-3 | CASSQGDRDNGYTF | TGCGCCAGCAGCCAAGGGGACAGGGATAATGGCTACACCTTC
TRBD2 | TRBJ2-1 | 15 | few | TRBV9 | CASSESGESYNEQFF | TGTGCCAGCAGCGAGAGCGGGGAATCCTACAATGAGCAGTTCTTC
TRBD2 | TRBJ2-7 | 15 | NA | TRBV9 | CASSVGTSGSREQYF | TGTGCCAGCAGCGTAGGGACTAGCGGGAGCCGGGAGCAGTACTTC
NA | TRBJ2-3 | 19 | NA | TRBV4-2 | CASSRTGPWESGNPDTQYF | TGTGCCAGCAGCCGAACAGGGCCATGGGAATCCGGGAATCCAGATACGCAGTATTTT
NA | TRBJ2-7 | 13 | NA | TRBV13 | CASSLVRDHEQYF | TGTGCCAGCAGCTTAGTCCGGGATCACGAGCAGTACTTC
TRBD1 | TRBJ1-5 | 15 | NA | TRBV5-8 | CASSRGQADNQPQHF | TGTGCCAGCAGCAGGGGACAGGCCGACAATCAGCCCCAGCATTTT
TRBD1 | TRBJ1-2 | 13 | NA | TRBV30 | CASSPGGLHGYTF | TGTGCCTCCTCCCCAGGGGGTTTGCATGGCTACACCTTC